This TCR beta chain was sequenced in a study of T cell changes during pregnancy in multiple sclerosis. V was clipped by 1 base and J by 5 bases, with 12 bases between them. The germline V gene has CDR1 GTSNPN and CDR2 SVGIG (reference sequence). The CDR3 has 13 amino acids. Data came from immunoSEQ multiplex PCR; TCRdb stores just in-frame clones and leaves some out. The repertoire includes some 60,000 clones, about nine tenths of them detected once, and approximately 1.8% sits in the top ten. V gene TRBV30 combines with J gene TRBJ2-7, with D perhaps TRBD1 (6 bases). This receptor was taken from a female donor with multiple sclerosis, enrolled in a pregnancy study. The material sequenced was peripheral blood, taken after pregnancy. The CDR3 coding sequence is TGTGCCTGGAGTGGGATCAGGGACAACGAGCAGTACTTC. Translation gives CAWSGIRDNEQYF.